The TCR beta chain described here comes from a study of shared T cell receptors in the human thymus. After removal of 3 bases from V and 1 base from J, the junction contained 5 bases not matched to a gene. Germline CDR1 MNHNS, CDR2 SASEGT. CDR3 size: 16 residues. The assay was immunoSEQ multiplex PCR, and TCRdb's table has in-frame clones only and misses some. The top ten hold about 0.02% of the sample, which has hundreds of thousands of clones, 85% to 95% seen once. The TCR was taken from a human donor. Sequenced: thymocytes. The chain links TRBV6-1 to TRBJ2-2, with 7 bases fitting TRBD1. CDR3 residues: CASSDTGAENTGELFF. The CDR3 DNA reads as TGTGCCAGCAGTGACACAGGGGCCGAGAACACCGGGGAGCTGTTTTTT.